This T cell receptor beta chain was profiled in a study of CD8+ T cells in alopecia areata. V dropped 1 base and J dropped 0 bases, with 9 bases sitting between them. CDR3 size: 14 residues. Germline lookup yields CDR1 GTSNPN and CDR2 SVGIG (reference sequence). Sequencing used cDNA as its template, made by extracting RNA and reverse transcribing it. Profiling relied on immunoSEQ multiplex PCR, and the TCRdb table lists in-frame clones only, not all of them. The sample has 200,000 to 250,000 clones, 67% seen once. The sequencing here drew on CD4+ T cells sorted from blood, taken at week 0. The rearrangement links TRBV30 to TRBJ2-5; D could derive from TRBD1 or TRBD2 (5 bases each). The clonotype was recovered from a human donor with alopecia areata. CDR3: CAWSGGGDQETQYF. CDR3 DNA sequence: TGTGCCTGGAGTGGTGGGGGAGACCAAGAGACCCAGTACTTC.